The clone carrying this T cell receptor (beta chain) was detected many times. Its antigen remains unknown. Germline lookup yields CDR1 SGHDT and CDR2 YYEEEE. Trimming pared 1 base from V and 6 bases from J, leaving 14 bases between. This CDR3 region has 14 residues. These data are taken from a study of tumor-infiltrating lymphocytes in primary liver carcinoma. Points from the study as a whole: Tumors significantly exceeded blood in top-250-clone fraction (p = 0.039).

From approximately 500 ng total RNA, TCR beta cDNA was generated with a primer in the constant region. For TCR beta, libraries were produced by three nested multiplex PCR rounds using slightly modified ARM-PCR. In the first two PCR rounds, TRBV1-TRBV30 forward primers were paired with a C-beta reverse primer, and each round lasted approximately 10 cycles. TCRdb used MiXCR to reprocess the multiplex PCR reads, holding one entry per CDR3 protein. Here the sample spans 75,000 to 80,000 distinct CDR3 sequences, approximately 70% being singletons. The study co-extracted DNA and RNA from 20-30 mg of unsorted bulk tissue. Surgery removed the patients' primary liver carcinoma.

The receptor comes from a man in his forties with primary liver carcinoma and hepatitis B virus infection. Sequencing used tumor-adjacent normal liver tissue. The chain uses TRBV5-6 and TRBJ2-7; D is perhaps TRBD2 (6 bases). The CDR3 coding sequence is TGTGCCAGCAGCTTGTGGACGGGGGTGGCCGAGCAGTACTTC. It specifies CASSLWTGVAEQYF. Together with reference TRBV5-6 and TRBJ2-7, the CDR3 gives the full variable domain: DAGVTQSPTHLIKTRGQQVTLRCSPKSGHDTVSWYQQALGQGPQFIFQYYEEEERQRGNFPDRFSGHQFPNYSSELNVNALLLGDSALYLCASSLWTGVAEQYFGPGTRLTVT.